Listed below are T cell receptor beta chains from one sample, sequenced in a study of OX40 agonist ivuxolimab in advanced cancers. Using immunoSEQ multiplex PCR, the repertoire was profiled, and TCRdb retains in-frame clones only, with some absent. This table has roughly 100,000 clones, 92% appearing once. The material sequenced was CD4+ or CD8+ T cells sorted from blood, taken in a trial of the OX40 agonist ivuxolimab. Source of these receptors: an adult with an advanced solid tumor such as melanoma, head and neck, liver or kidney cancer. Each CDR3 is given with its conserved first and last residue. Fields, in order: CDR3 protein, CDR3 DNA, D gene, CDR3 length, clone size, J gene, V gene. D genes are given only for firm matches. Size values are once, few and many counts, or a class for expanded clones, and some rows have none.

cdr3_aa: CAITLAGEFF; cdr3_nt: TGTGCCATCACGTTGGCAGGGGAGTTCTTC; d_call: -; cdr3_length: 10; clone_size: once; j_call: TRBJ2-1; v_call: TRBV2
cdr3_aa: CASSPGGTEAFF; cdr3_nt: TGTGCCAGTAGTCCGGGGGGGACTGAAGCTTTCTTT; d_call: -; cdr3_length: 12; clone_size: -; j_call: TRBJ1-1; v_call: TRBV19
cdr3_aa: CASSLTSGRARNEQFF; cdr3_nt: TGTGCCAGCAGCCTGACTAGCGGGAGGGCGAGGAATGAGCAGTTCTTC; d_call: TRBD2; cdr3_length: 16; clone_size: -; j_call: TRBJ2-1; v_call: TRBV27
cdr3_aa: CASSLGQGGEKLFF; cdr3_nt: TGCGCCAGCAGCTTAGGACAGGGAGGCGAAAAACTGTTTTTT; d_call: TRBD1; cdr3_length: 14; clone_size: -; j_call: TRBJ1-4; v_call: TRBV5-1
cdr3_aa: CASSFGYEQYF; cdr3_nt: TGTGCCAGCAGTTTCGGCTACGAGCAGTACTTC; d_call: -; cdr3_length: 11; clone_size: -; j_call: TRBJ2-7; v_call: TRBV28
cdr3_aa: CASSSGANVLTF; cdr3_nt: TGTGCCAGCAGTTCTGGGGCCAACGTCCTGACTTTC; d_call: -; cdr3_length: 12; clone_size: once; j_call: TRBJ2-6; v_call: TRBV27
cdr3_aa: CASSPTENSPLHF; cdr3_nt: TGTGCCAGCAGTCCTACTGAGAATTCACCCCTCCACTTT; d_call: -; cdr3_length: 13; clone_size: -; j_call: TRBJ1-6; v_call: TRBV6-1
cdr3_aa: CASTPARGGNYGYTF; cdr3_nt: TGCGCCAGCACCCCCGCAAGAGGGGGCAACTATGGCTACACCTTC; d_call: TRBD1; cdr3_length: 15; clone_size: -; j_call: TRBJ1-2; v_call: TRBV5-4
cdr3_aa: CASSAGPVSYEQYF; cdr3_nt: TGTGCCAGCAGTGCAGGGCCCGTCTCCTACGAGCAGTACTTC; d_call: -; cdr3_length: 14; clone_size: once; j_call: TRBJ2-7; v_call: TRBV6-1
cdr3_aa: CASSLNTLGGYTF; cdr3_nt: TGTGCCAGCAGCTTAAACACCTTGGGTGGCTACACCTTC; d_call: -; cdr3_length: 13; clone_size: -; j_call: TRBJ1-2; v_call: TRBV11-2
cdr3_aa: CASIPGDRAYGYTF; cdr3_nt: TGTGCCAGTATTCCTGGGGACAGGGCATATGGCTACACCTTC; d_call: TRBD1; cdr3_length: 14; clone_size: once; j_call: TRBJ1-2; v_call: TRBV19
cdr3_aa: CSGRQGPQETQYF; cdr3_nt: TGCAGCGGACGTCAGGGGCCTCAAGAGACCCAGTACTTC; d_call: -; cdr3_length: 13; clone_size: -; j_call: TRBJ2-5; v_call: TRBV29-1
cdr3_aa: CASSLAGGLYNEQFF; cdr3_nt: TGTGCCAGCAGTTTAGCGGGAGGCCTCTACAATGAGCAGTTCTTC; d_call: TRBD2; cdr3_length: 15; clone_size: -; j_call: TRBJ2-1; v_call: TRBV27
cdr3_aa: CASSPGPSNEKLFF; cdr3_nt: TGTGCCAGCAGTCCCGGTCCCTCTAATGAAAAACTGTTTTTT; d_call: -; cdr3_length: 14; clone_size: -; j_call: TRBJ1-4; v_call: TRBV25-1
cdr3_aa: CASSLISGGRKSQETQYF; cdr3_nt: TGTGCCAGCAGTTTAATCAGCGGGGGCCGGAAGAGCCAAGAGACCCAGTACTTC; d_call: TRBD2; cdr3_length: 18; clone_size: -; j_call: TRBJ2-5; v_call: TRBV27